This TCR beta chain derives from a study of cytomegalovirus exposure and HLA in healthy donors (dated by TCRdb to about 2017). As for the study more broadly: According to a later analysis, the roughly 120 validation repertoires were produced on the same platform as the approximately 610 repertoires of the first cohort. The study was designed to test whether signatures of past pathogen exposure could be identified by cataloging public T cell receptors. Besides the first cohort of roughly 640 subjects, a separate validation cohort made up of 90 to 150 different subjects was used. To predict cytomegalovirus infection status, the study brought together high-throughput TCR immunosequencing, statistical association of individual TCRs with disease status, and machine learning. General findings and caveats noted by the study authors: A total of some 180 TCR beta chains were listed by the study as associated with cytomegalovirus. In vitro tests confirmed that three of the cytomegalovirus-associated TCR beta chains recognize cytomegalovirus antigens. All 120 or so repertoires were used to score co-occurrence in the validation cohort in a later analysis, because that analysis had no HLA typing for the cohort. A later analysis found that TCRs clustered in the first cohort also tended to co-occur in the 120 validation repertoires, with 90% to 95% of cluster scores above 0. The authors suggested that the approach could potentially be generalized to other disease states and immunological phenotypes. Most TCR sequences were seen in very few donors, while some public TCRs were found in many individuals. Cytomegalovirus status was reported to be diagnosed by the classifier with high specificity and sensitivity in both the original and validation cohorts.

Separate from the approximately 670-subject first cohort, the validation cohort of more than 90 subjects was the group to which the donors belonged. The CDR3 holds 18 amino acids from the cysteine to the phenylalanine. Only the CDR3 DNA stays, 54 bases, in frame from base 1. Sequences WNHNN (CDR1) and SYGVQD (CDR2) are obtained from the germline V gene (reference sequence). Relative to germline, V is 0 bases shorter and J is 2 bases shorter, with 14 bases between their ends. Libraries came from the immunoSEQ multiplex PCR assay. In the paper's pipeline: To diagnose cytomegalovirus status from the catalog of TCR beta chain sequences, a statistical classification framework was built. TCRdb mirrors the immuneACCESS table, restricted to in-frame sequences. Some clones are absent from its copies; in checked studies, under half trace to an unresolved V gene, and the reason for the others is unknown. The V and J calls and clone size were taken over from that table, and D and trimming were inferred from the DNA. This sample lists tens of thousands of clones; roughly 94% were detected once. Clones ranked in the top ten supply about 3.3% of the sample.

Concerning this clone itself: No cognate antigen has been identified for it. No qualities accompany the bases; no much larger clone lies one base away.

This chain joins TRBV10-1 to TRBJ1-6; the D gene lacks a confident call. This TCR came from a woman younger than 35 in good health and CMV-seropositive. The sequenced material came from PBMCs. This receptor carries the CDR3 CASSESVWAGTYNSPLHF. The bases read TGCGCCAGCAGTGAGTCGGTGTGGGCAGGAACCTATAATTCACCCCTCCACTTT.